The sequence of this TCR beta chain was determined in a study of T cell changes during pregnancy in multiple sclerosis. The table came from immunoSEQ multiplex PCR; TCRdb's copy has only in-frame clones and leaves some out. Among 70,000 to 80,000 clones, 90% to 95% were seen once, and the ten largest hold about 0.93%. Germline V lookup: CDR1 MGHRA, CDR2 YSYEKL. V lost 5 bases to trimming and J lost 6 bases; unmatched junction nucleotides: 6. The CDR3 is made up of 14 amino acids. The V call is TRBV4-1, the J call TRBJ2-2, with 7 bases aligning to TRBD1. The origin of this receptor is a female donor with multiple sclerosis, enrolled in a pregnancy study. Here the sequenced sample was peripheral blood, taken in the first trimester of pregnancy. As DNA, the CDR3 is TGCGCCAGCAGCTTCGTAGGGGGCCCCGGGGAGCTGTTTTTT. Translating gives CASSFVGGPGELFF.